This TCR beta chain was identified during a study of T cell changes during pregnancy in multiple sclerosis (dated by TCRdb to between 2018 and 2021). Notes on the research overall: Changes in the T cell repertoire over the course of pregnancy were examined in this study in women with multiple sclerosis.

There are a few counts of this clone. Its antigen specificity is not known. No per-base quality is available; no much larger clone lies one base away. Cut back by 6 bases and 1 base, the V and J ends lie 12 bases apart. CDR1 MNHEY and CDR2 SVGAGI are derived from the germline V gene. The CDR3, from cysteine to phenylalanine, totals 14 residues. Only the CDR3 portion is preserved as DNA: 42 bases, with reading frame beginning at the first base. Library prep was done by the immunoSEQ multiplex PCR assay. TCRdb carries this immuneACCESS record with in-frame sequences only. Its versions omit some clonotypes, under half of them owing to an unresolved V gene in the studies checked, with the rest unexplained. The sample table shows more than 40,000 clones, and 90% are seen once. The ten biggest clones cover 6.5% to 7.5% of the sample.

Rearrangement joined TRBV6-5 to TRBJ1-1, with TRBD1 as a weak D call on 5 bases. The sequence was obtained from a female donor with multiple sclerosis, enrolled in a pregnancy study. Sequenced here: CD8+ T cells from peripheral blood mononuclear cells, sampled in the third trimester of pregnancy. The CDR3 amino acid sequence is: CASRDTGPNTEAFF. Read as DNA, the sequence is TGTGCCAGCAGGGATACAGGACCGAACACTGAAGCTTTCTTT.